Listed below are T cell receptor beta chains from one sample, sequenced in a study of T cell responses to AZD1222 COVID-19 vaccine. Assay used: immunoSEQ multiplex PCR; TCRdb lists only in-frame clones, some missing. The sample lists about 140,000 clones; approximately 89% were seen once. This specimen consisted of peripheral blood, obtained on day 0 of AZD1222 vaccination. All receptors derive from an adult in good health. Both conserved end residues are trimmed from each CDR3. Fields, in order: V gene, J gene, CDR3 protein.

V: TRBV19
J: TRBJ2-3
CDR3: ASTSIGLTTDTQY

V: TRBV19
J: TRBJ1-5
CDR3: ASSPQGLNQPQH

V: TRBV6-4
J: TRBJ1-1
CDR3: ASIVDRAVPEAF

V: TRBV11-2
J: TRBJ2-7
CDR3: ASSEQKTLEEQY

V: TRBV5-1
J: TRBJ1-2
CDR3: ASSLRQRYGYT

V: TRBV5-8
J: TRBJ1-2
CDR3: ASSLLQGSGGYT

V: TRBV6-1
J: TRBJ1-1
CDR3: ASSEGVMNTEAF

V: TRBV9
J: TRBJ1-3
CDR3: ASSGTVSSGNTIY

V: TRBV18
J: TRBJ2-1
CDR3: ASSPLSSDRGHEQF

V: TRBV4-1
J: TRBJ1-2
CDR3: ASSQDLANYGYT

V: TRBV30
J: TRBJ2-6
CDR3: AWTGLGSLGANVLT

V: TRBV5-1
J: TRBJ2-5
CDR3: ASSKTRTGAETQY